The 5 T cell receptor beta chains below come from one sample, sequenced in a study of cytomegalovirus exposure and HLA in healthy donors (dated by TCRdb to the late 2010s). The library was built by means of the immunoSEQ multiplex PCR assay. For the multiplex PCR, a mixture combining 60 forward primers for TCR Vbeta segments and 13 reverse primers for TCR Jbeta segments was used. Here the immuneACCESS table is served through TCRdb, limited to in-frame sequences with V and J called. Missing clones are a known gap in these copies; in checked studies unresolved V genes cover under half, and the rest lacks a known reason. For this sample the table gives roughly 100,000 clones, of which roughly 72% were detected only once. The top ten constitute around 5% of the sample. Sample: PBMCs. Receptors originate from a woman aged 18-29 years in good health and CMV-seropositive.

The chain joins TRBV7-8 to TRBJ1-4, with 7 bases fitting TRBD1. V was pared by 2 bases and J by 0 bases, with 0 bases of the junction left unmatched. This CDR3 is built from 15 residues. Germline CDR1 SGHVS, CDR2 FQNEAQ. CDR3 sequence: CASSLQGATNEKLFF. In DNA form, the CDR3 reads TGTGCCAGCAGCTTACAGGGGGCAACTAATGAAAAACTGTTTTTT. The full variable domain, completed using reference TRBV7-8 and TRBJ1-4, is GAGVSQSPRYKVAKRGQDVALRCDPISGHVSLFWYQQALGQGPEFLTYFQNEAQLDKSGLPSDRFFAERPEGSVSTLKIQRTQQEDSAVYLCASSLQGATNEKLFFGSGTQLSVL.

This sequence joins TRBV19 and TRBJ1-5; 7 bases fit TRBD1. The V gene end was trimmed by 7 bases and the J gene end by 6 bases; junction bases not matched to a gene: 15. The CDR3 covers 16 residues. Germline assignment: CDR1 LNHDA and CDR2 SQIVND (reference sequence). The CDR3 spells CASNPRTDRAGQPQHF. The CDR3 DNA reads TGTGCCAGTAACCCGAGGACTGACAGGGCGGGTCAGCCCCAGCATTTT.

The chain employs TRBV10-3 and TRBJ2-1; no clear D gene. The CDR3 covers 12 residues. With 6 bases removed from V and 8 bases from J, the gap between germline ends came to 11 bases. Germline V lookup: CDR1 ENHRY, CDR2 SYGVKD. CDR3 loop: CAISPARDEQFF. The CDR3, as DNA: TGTGCCATCAGCCCAGCTCGGGATGAGCAGTTCTTC.

The rearrangement uses TRBV10-3 and TRBJ2-1; weak D call: TRBD1 (5 bases). The V end lost 4 bases, the J end lost 7 bases, and 14 bases lay between the germline ends. The germline CDR1 and CDR2 sequences are ENHRY and SYGVKD. The length of the CDR3 is 14 residues. The CDR3 DNA reads as TGTGCCATCAGTGCCCAGGGTAAAGTGAATGAGCAGTTCTTC. Its protein is CAISAQGKVNEQFF.

This chain links TRBV9 with TRBJ1-3; D is ambiguous. V was shortened by 4 bases and J by 0 bases, with 11 bases between the two germline ends. Germline CDR1 and CDR2: SGDLS and YYNGEE. The length of the CDR3 is 15 residues. The CDR3 nucleotides read TGTGCCAGCAGCCCCGCTGCGGTCTCTGGAAACACCATATATTTT. Translating it yields CASSPAAVSGNTIYF.